These T cell receptor beta chains were read from a single sample in a study of cytomegalovirus exposure and HLA in healthy donors. Clones were read by immunoSEQ multiplex PCR, and TCRdb kept only the in-frame ones, dropping some. The sample includes about 110,000 clones. The sample was PBMCs. Every receptor here comes from a man aged 30 to 45 in good health and CMV-seronegative. Each CDR3 is given with its conserved first and last residue. The order of the fields is V gene, D gene, J gene, CDR3 DNA, CDR3 protein. D genes are given only for firm matches.

TRBV15	TRBD1	TRBJ1-2	TGTGCCACCAGCAGGGATTTACAGGGGACAGGAGGCTACACCTTC	CATSRDLQGTGGYTF
TRBV7-3	-	TRBJ2-1	TGTGCCAGCAGCATGGACAGTAACTACAATGAGCAGTTCTTC	CASSMDSNYNEQFF
TRBV28	-	TRBJ2-3	TGTGCCAGCAGTTTAGCGGGGACCCAGCATCACACAGATACGCAGTATTTT	CASSLAGTQHHTDTQYF
TRBV19	TRBD1	TRBJ2-3	TGTGCCAGTAGTACGGACAGGGCGACGTACGCAGATACGCAGTATTTT	CASSTDRATYADTQYF
TRBV6-1	-	TRBJ1-5	TGTGCCAGCAGGAGCCGGACAGATAGCAATCAGCCCCAGCATTTT	CASRSRTDSNQPQHF
TRBV5-4	TRBD1	TRBJ1-4	TGTGCCAGCAGCGCAGGACAGGGCCGAGTTGAAAAACTGTTTTTT	CASSAGQGRVEKLFF
TRBV6-1	TRBD1	TRBJ1-1	TGTGCCAGCAGTGATGCCGGGACAGGGGGGAACACTGAAGCTTTCTTT	CASSDAGTGGNTEAFF
TRBV28	TRBD1	TRBJ2-5	TGTGCCAGCCCCCCCCCACCGGGACAGGGGGAGGGAAAAGAGACCCAGTACTTC	CASPPPPGQGEGKETQYF
TRBV10-3	-	TRBJ2-7	TGTGCCATCAGTGGTGGGGGGAAGAGTTACGAGCAGTACTTC	CAISGGGKSYEQYF
TRBV7-9	-	TRBJ2-1	TGTGCCAGCAGCTTACCCGATGAGCAGTTCTTC	CASSLPDEQFF
TRBV7-9	TRBD1	TRBJ1-2	TGTGCCAGCAGCCAGGGGACAGGGAACTATGGCTACACCTTC	CASSQGTGNYGYTF